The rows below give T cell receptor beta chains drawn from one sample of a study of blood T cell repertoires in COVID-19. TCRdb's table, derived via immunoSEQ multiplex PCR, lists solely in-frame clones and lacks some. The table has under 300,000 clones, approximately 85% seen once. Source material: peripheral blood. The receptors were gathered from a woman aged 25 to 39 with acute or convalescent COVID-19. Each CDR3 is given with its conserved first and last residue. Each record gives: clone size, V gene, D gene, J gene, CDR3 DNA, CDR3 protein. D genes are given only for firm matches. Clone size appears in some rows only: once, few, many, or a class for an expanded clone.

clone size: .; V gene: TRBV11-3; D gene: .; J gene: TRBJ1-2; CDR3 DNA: TGTGCCAGCAGCTTAGGGAGATCAAGTCAGGGCTACACCTTC; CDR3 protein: CASSLGRSSQGYTF
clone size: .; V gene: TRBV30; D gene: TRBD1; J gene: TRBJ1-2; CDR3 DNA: TGTGCCTGGAGGGGGACAGTAAACTATGGCTACACCTTC; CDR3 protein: CAWRGTVNYGYTF
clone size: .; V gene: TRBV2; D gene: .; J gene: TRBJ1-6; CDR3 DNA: TGTGCCAGCAGGACCGGGACACGGGCTAATTCACCCCTCCACTTT; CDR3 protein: CASRTGTRANSPLHF
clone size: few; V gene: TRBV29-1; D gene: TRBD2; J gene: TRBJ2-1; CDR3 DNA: TGCAGCGTAAAACCGGGACTAGCGGGAGGACCCTACAATGAGCAGTTCTTC; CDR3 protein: CSVKPGLAGGPYNEQFF
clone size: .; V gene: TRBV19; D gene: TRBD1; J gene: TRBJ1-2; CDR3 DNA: TGTGCCAGTAGTATAGAAACGGGACAGCCTAACTATGGCTACACCTTC; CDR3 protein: CASSIETGQPNYGYTF
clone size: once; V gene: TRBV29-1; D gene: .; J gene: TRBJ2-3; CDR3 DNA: TGCAGCGTTGAAAGTGGGGCGCGTACAGATACGCAGTATTTT; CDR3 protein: CSVESGARTDTQYF
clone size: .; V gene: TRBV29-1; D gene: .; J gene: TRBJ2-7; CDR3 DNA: TGCAGCGTGCGGGACAGCCTCTACGAGCAGTACTTC; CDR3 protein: CSVRDSLYEQYF
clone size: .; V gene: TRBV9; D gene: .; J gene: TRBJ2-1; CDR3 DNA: TGTGCCAGCAGTGAGGTTACCTCCTACAATGAGCAGTTCTTC; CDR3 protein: CASSEVTSYNEQFF
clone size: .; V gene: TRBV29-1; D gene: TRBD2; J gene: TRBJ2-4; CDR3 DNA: TGCAGCGTCGGACTAGCGGGAGGAGGAATATCCAAAAACATTCAGTACTTC; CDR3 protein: CSVGLAGGGISKNIQYF
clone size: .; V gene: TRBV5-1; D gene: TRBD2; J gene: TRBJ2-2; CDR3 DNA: TGCGCCAGCAGCTTTAGCGGGACAAACACCGGGGAGCTGTTTTTT; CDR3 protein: CASSFSGTNTGELFF
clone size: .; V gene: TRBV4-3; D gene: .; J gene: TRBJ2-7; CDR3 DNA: TGCGCCAGCAGCCAAGCAAACCGGGGGGAGCAGTACTTC; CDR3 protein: CASSQANRGEQYF
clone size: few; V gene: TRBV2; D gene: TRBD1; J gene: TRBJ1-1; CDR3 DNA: TGTGCCAGCAGTTGGACAGGGGGGAACACTGAAGCTTTCTTT; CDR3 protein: CASSWTGGNTEAFF
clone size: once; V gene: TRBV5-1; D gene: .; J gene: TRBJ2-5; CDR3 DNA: TGCGCCAGTCGGGAGATTGAAGAGACCCAGTACTTC; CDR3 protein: CASREIEETQYF
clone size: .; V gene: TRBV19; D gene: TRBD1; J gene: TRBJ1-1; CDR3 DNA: TGTGCCAGTAGTATAATTCACGGGGACAGGGAAGCTTTCTTT; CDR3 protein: CASSIIHGDREAFF
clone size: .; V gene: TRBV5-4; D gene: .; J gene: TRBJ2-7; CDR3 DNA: TGTGCCAGCAGAGGGGGGGCGGGAGACGTCTACGAGCAGTACTTC; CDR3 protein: CASRGGAGDVYEQYF
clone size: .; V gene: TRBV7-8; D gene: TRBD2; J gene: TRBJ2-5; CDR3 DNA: TGTGCCAGCAGACAAACTAGCGGGATGTCAGAGACCCAGTACTTC; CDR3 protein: CASRQTSGMSETQYF
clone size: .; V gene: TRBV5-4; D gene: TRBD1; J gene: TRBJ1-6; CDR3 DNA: TGTGCCAGCAGCTTGGACGGGGCAGGGGGCTCAAGTTCACCCCTCCACTTT; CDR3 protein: CASSLDGAGGSSSPLHF
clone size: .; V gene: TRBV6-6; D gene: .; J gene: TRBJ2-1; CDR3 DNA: TGTGCCAGCAGTCCGACTCTAGCAATGAGCAGATCTGAGCAGTTCTTC; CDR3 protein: CASSPTLAMSRSEQFF
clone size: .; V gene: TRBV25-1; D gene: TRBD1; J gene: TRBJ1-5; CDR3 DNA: TGTGCCAGCAGTCTTAATTGCCCGGGACAGGGATGCAATCAGCCCCAGCATTTT; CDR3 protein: CASSLNCPGQGCNQPQHF
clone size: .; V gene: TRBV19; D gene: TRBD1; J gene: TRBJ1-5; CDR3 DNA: TGTGCCAGTAGATACGGGTGGAGACAGGGCCGCAATCAGCCCCAGCATTTT; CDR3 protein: CASRYGWRQGRNQPQHF
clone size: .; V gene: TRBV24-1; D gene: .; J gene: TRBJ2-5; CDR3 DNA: TGTGCCACCAGTGGTCCAGGGCAAGAGACCCAGTACTTC; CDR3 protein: CATSGPGQETQYF
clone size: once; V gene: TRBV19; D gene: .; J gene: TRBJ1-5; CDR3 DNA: TGTGCCAGTACCCACAGGGTCCCCAATCAGCCCCAGCATTTT; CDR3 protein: CASTHRVPNQPQHF
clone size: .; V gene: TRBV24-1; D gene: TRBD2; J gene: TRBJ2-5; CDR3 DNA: TGTGCCACCAGTGACCTCGGACTAGCGGGTCAAGAGACCCAGTACTTC; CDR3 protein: CATSDLGLAGQETQYF
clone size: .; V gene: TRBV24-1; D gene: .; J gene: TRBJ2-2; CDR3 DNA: TGTGCCACCAGTGATTTGCCTCTGGGGGAGCTGTTTTTT; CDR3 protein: CATSDLPLGELFF
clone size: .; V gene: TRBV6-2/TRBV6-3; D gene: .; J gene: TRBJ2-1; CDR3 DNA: TGTGCCAGCAGTTACCAGATGGGGAGCTCCTACAATGAGCAGTTCTTC; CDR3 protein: CASSYQMGSSYNEQFF
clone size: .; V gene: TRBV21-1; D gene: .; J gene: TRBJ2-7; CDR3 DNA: TGTGCCAGCAGCAATAGCGAGACGGAGAATATCCTGCCCCCCGAGCAGTACTTC; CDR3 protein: CASSNSETENILPPEQYF
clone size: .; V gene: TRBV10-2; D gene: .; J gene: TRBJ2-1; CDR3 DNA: TGCGCCAGCAGTTGGCTTGGAGGTGAGGGTCCTTACAATGAGCAGTTCTTC; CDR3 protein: CASSWLGGEGPYNEQFF
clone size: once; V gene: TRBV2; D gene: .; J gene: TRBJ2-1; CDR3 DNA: TGTGCCACGCGGGTACGGGAGCAGTTCTTC; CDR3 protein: CATRVREQFF
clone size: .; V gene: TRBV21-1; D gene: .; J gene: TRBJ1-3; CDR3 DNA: TGTGCCAGCAGCAAAGAACCTGGAGGCGGTGGAAACACCATATATTTT; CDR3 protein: CASSKEPGGGGNTIYF
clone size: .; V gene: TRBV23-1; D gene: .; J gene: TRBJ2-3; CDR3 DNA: TGCGCCAGCATTCAAAATCCCGGGACACCTAGCACAGATACGCAGTATTTT; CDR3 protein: CASIQNPGTPSTDTQYF
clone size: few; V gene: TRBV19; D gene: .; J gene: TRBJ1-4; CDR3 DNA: TGTGCCAGTAGTATAGGGCTCCCGACAGCTAAAGCAACTAATGAAAAACTGTTTTTT; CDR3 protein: CASSIGLPTAKATNEKLFF
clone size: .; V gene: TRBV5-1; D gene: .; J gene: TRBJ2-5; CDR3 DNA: TGCGCCAGCAGCCGACAGACGCAAGAGACCCAGTACTTC; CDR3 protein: CASSRQTQETQYF
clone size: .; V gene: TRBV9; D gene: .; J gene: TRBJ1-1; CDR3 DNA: TGTGCCAGCAGCGTAAACCCACGGGAGGGGGGAGCTTTCTTT; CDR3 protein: CASSVNPREGGAFF
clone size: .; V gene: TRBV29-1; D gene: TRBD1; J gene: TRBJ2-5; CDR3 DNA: TGCAGCGTTGATGGGACAGGGGCGCAGACCCAGTACTTC; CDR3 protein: CSVDGTGAQTQYF
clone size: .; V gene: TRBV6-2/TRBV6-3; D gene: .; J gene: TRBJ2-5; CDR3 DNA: TGTGCCAGCAGTGCCACCCAGCAGGGCACATTAATGACCCAGTACTTC; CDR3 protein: CASSATQQGTLMTQYF
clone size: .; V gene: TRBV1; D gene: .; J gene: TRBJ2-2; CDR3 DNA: TGCACCAGCAGCCAGTCTAGCGGGAGGACCGCCGGGGAGCTGTTTTTT; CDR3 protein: CTSSQSSGRTAGELFF
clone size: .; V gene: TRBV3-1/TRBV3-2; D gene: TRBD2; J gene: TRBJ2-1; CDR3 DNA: TGTGCCAGCAGCCAAGTCCTAGCGGGAGGCGATGAGCAGTTCTTC; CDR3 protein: CASSQVLAGGDEQFF
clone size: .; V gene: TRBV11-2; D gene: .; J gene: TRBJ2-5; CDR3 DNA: TGTGCCAGCAGCACCGGAGTTCGTGAGACCCAGTACTTC; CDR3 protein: CASSTGVRETQYF
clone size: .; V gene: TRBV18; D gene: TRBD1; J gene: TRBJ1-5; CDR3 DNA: TGTGCCAGCTCTACCGACAGGGGCAATCAGCCCCAGCATTTT; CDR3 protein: CASSTDRGNQPQHF